This TCR beta chain stems from a study of blood T cell repertoires in COVID-19. The data were produced by immunoSEQ multiplex PCR, yet TCRdb's version contains in-frame clones alone and is incomplete. The sample contains some 390,000 clones, 85% to 90% of which appear only once. Grouping used clinical history reported by participants in a survey and questionnaire. The germline gives CDR1 LNHNV, CDR2 YYDKDF (reference sequence). V lost 0 bases to trimming and J lost 3 bases, with 6 bases between them. The CDR3 extends over 14 amino acids. This chain connects TRBV15 to TRBJ1-5; D unresolved. Sequencing was performed on PBMCs or T cells enriched from blood (not recorded which). The receptor was derived from a young man who had recovered from COVID-19. CDR3 bases: TGTGCCACCAGCAGAGATCTAATCAATCAGCCCCAGCATTTT. This gives the protein CATSRDLINQPQHF.